One T cell receptor (beta chain) is described in this entry. This specimen belongs to a study of blood T cell repertoires in COVID-19. Across the study: Donors in the United States, Italy and Spain gave samples during acute or convalescent COVID-19. PBMCs, B-cell-depleted T cells, or T cells provided the cDNA or gDNA that made up the material.

This CDR3 comprises 13 residues. V was clipped by 2 bases and J by 4 bases, with 9 bases between them. Germline lookup yields CDR1 SEHNR and CDR2 FQNEAQ (reference sequence). Per the authors' pipeline: It was from reference gene primer amplification that nucleated cell counts were estimated. TCRdb's table, derived via immunoSEQ multiplex PCR, lists solely in-frame clones and lacks some. The DNA gave D and trimming, while V, J and clone size come from that table. The table shows about 120,000 clones, with about nine tenths occurring only once. This TCR came from a human donor with active COVID-19. The donor label of this sample is uncertain. The V gene is TRBV7-9, the J gene TRBJ2-7, with D hard to call. The specimen was peripheral blood. The CDR3 nucleotides read TGTGCCAGCAGCTTAACATTCGGGTACGAGCAGTACTTC. It yields the protein CASSLTFGYEQYF.